This T cell receptor beta chain appears in the sequencing data of a study of T cells in Graves' hyperthyroidism and ophthalmopathy. These patients, aged 18 to 65, had recently diagnosed hyperthyroidism lasting under 2 months. The PBMCs had their origin in approximately 10 ml of fresh peripheral blood. This clonotype was counted ten times or more. Amplification of TCR beta CDR3 regions was performed using RNA transcripts as template. TCR CDR3 underwent first-round RT-PCR with the HTBI primer set. A single record per CDR3 protein comes from TCRdb applying MiXCR to the multiplex PCR reads. The data show over 500,000 distinct CDR3 sequences, with around 15% seen just once and around 14% held by the top ten. The germline V gene has CDR1 DFQATT and CDR2 SNEGSKA (reference sequence). After removal of 3 bases from V and 1 base from J, the junction contained 8 bases not matched to a gene. This CDR3 is 15 amino acids long.

The origin of this receptor is a woman between 40 and 55 years old with Graves' hyperthyroidism. The V and J genes are TRBV20-1 and TRBJ1-1; 7 bases are a match to TRBD1. Sequenced: blood. Written as DNA, the CDR3 is TGCAGTGCTAGTTTAACCGGGACAGCGAACACTGAAGCTTTCTTT. This encodes CSASLTGTANTEAFF.